This TCR beta chain was documented in a study of ipilimumab plus nivolumab after autologous stem cell transplantation. Germline assignment: CDR1 SSHAT and CDR2 FNYEAQ (reference sequence). The CDR3 sequence is 17 residues long. V shed 1 base, J shed 2 bases, and the junction held 7 bases outside the gene matches. The protocol was immunoSEQ multiplex PCR, while the TCRdb copy is restricted to in-frame clones and leaves out a portion. The repertoire holds fewer than 30,000 clones, about 86% seen once, with around 5.5% in the top ten. This TCR derives from a male donor with diffuse large B-cell lymphoma. The rearrangement links TRBV7-7 to TRBJ1-2; 10 nucleotides agree with TRBD1. The sequences come from PBMCs, collected in a trial of ipilimumab plus nivolumab as post-transplant consolidation. Here the CDR3 DNA reads TGTGCCAGCAGCTTAGGCTCTGGGACAGGGGAGAACTATGGCTACACCTTC. Encoded protein: CASSLGSGTGENYGYTF. Filled out from reference TRBV7-7 and TRBJ1-2, the complete variable domain reads GAGVSQSPRYKVTKRGQDVTLRCDPISSHATLYWYQQALGQGPEFLTYFNYEAQPDKSGLPSDRFSAERPEGSISTLTIQRTEQRDSAMYRCASSLGSGTGENYGYTFGSGTRLTVV.